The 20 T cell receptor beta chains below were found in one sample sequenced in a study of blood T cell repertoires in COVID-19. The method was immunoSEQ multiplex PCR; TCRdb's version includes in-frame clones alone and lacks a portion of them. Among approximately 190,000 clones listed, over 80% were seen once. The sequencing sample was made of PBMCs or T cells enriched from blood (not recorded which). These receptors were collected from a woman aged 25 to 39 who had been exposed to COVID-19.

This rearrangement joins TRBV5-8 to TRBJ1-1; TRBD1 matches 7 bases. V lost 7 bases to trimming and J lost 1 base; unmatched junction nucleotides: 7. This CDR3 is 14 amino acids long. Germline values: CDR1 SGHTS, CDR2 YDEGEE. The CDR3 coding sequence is TGTGCCAGCCCCGAGGGGGCCTCGAACACTGAAGCTTTCTTT. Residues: CASPEGASNTEAFF.

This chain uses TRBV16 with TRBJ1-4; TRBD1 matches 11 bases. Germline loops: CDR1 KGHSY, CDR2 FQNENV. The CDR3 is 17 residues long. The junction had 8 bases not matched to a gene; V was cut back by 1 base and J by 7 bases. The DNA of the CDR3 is TGTGCCAGCAGCCAATTACGTTTCGGGACAGGGGGTGAAAAACTGTTTTTT. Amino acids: CASSQLRFGTGGEKLFF.

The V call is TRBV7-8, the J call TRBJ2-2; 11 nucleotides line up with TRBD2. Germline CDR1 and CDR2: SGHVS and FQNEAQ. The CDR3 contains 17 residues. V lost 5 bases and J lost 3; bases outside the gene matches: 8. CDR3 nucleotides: TGTGCCAGCAGCCCCGGGGTAGCGGGGGGGGACACCGGGGAGCTGTTTTTT. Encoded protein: CASSPGVAGGDTGELFF.

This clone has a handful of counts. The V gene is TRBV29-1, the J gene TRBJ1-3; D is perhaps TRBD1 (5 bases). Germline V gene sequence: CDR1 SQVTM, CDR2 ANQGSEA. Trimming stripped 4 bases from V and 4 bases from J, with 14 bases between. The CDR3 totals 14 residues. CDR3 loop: CSVGGGEVGNTIYF. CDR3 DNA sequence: TGCAGCGTTGGTGGAGGGGAGGTGGGAAACACCATATATTTT.

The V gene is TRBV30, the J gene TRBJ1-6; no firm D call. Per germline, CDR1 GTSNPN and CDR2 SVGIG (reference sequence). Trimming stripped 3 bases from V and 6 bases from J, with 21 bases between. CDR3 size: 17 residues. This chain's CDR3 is CAWRAPVPGVINSPLHF. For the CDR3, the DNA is TGTGCCTGGAGGGCCCCGGTTCCCGGAGTCATTAATTCACCCCTCCACTTT.

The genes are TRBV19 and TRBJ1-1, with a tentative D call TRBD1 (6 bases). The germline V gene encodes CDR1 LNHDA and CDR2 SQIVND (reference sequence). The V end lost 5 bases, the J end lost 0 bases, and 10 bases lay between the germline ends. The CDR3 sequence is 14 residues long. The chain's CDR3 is CASSWDILNTEAFF. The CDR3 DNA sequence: TGTGCCAGTAGTTGGGACATTTTGAACACTGAAGCTTTCTTT.

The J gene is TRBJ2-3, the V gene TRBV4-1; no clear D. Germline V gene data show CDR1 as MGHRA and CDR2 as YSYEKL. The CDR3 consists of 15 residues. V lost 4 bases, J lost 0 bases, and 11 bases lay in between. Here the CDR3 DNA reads TGCGCCAGCAGCCGACAAGACACTAGCACAGATACGCAGTATTTT. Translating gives CASSRQDTSTDTQYF.

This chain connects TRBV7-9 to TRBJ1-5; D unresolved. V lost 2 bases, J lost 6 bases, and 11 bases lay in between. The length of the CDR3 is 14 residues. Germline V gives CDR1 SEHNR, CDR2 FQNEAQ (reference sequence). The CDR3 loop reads CASSLMQVGQPQHF. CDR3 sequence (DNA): TGTGCCAGCAGCTTAATGCAGGTTGGTCAGCCCCAGCATTTT.

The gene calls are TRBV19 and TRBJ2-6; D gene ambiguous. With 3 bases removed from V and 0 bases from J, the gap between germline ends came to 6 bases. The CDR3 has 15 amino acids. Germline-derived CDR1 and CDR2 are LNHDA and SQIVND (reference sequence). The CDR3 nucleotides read TGTGCCAGTAGTATTTCGGGCTCTGGGGCCAACGTCCTGACTTTC. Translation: CASSISGSGANVLTF.

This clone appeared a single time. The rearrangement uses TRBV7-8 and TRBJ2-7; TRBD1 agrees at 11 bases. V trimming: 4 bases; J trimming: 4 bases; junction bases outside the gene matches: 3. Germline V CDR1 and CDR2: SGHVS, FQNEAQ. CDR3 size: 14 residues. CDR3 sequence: CASSSRDRGYEQYF. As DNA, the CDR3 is TGTGCCAGCAGCTCCCGGGACAGGGGGTACGAGCAGTACTTC.

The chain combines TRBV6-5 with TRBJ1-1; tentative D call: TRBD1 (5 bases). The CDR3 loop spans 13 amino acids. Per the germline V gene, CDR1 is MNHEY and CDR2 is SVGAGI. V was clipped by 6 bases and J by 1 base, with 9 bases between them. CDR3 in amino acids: CASRSTGNTEAFF. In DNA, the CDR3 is TGTGCCAGCAGAAGCACAGGGAACACTGAAGCTTTCTTT.

The CDR3 region is CASSLSGDSGDTEAFF. The CDR3 DNA is TGTGCCAGCAGTTTATCGGGGGACAGTGGTGACACTGAAGCTTTCTTT. This rearrangement joins TRBV27 to TRBJ1-1, with 7 bases aligning to TRBD1. With 0 bases clipped from V and 3 bases from J, the junction kept 7 bases outside the gene matches. The CDR3 consists of 16 residues. Germline CDR1 and CDR2: MNHEY and SMNVEV (reference sequence).

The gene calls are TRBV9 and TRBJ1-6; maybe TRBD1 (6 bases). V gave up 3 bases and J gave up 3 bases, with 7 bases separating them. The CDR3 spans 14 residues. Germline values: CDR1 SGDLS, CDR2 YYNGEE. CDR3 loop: CASSGDIYNSPLHF. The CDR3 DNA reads TGTGCCAGCAGCGGGGACATCTATAATTCACCCCTCCACTTT.

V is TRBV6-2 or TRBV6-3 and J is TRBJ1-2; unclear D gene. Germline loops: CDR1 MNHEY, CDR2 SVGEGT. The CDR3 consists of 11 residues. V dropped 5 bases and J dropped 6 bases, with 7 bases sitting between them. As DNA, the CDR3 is TGTGCCAGCAGTAAATACAATGGCTACACCTTC. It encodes CASSKYNGYTF.

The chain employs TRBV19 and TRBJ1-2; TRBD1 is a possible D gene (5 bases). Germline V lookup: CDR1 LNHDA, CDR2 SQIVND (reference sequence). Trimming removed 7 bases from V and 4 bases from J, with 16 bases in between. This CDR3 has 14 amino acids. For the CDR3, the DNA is TGTGCCAGTAAGATCAACAGGTACCCCTATGGCTACACCTTC. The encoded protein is CASKINRYPYGYTF.

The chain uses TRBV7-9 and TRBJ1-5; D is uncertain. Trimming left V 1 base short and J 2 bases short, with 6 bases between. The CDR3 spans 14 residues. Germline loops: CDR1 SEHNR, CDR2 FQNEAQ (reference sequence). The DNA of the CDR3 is TGTGCCAGCAGCTTAGGTACAGGCAATCAGCCCCAGCATTTT. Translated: CASSLGTGNQPQHF. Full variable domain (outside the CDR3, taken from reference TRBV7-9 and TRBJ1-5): DTGVSQNPRHKITKRGQNVTFRCDPISEHNRLYWYRQTLGQGPEFLTYFQNEAQLEKSRLLSDRFSAERPKGSFSTLEIQRTEQGDSAMYLCASSLGTGNQPQHFGDGTRLSIL.

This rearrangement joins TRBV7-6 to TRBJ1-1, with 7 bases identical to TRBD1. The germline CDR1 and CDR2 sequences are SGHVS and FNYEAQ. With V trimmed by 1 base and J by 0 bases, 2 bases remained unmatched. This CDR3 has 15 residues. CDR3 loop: CASSLDGTVNTEAFF. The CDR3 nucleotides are TGTGCCAGCAGCTTAGATGGGACAGTGAACACTGAAGCTTTCTTT.

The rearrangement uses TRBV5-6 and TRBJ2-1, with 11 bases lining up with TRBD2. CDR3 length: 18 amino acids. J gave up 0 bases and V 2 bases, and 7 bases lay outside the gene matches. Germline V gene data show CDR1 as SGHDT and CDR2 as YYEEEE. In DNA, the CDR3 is TGTGCCAGCAGCTTAAATCTAGCGGGGGGCTTCTCCTACAATGAGCAGTTCTTC. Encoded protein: CASSLNLAGGFSYNEQFF.

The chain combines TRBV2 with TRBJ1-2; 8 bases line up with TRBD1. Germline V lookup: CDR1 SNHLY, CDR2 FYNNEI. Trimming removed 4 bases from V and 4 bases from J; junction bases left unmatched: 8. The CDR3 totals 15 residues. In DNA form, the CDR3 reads TGTGCCAGCAGTGCGGTGACAGGGGTCATCTATGGCTACACCTTC. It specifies CASSAVTGVIYGYTF.

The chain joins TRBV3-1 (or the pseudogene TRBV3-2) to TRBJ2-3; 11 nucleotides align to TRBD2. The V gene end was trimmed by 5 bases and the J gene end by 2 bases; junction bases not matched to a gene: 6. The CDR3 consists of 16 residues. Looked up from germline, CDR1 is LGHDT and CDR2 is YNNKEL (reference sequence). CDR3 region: CASSEGTSGLTDTQYF. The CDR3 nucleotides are TGTGCCAGCAGCGAAGGGACTAGCGGACTCACAGATACGCAGTATTTT.